A single sample gave rise to the 9 T cell receptor beta chains below, sequenced in a study of beta chain features in type 1 diabetes. The sequenced template was cDNA made from the entire isolated RNA. Assay: immunoSEQ multiplex PCR; the TCRdb copy retains only in-frame clones and omits some. This table holds 850,000 to 900,000 clones, roughly 17% found once. Sequenced: naive CD4+ T cells from blood. These receptors all stem from a woman aged 18-29 years in good health.

The sample holds one count of this clone. This chain's CDR3 is CASSLGRDEQYF. For the CDR3, the DNA is TGCGCCAGCAGCTTGGGCAGGGACGAGCAGTACTTC. The chain combines TRBV5-1 with TRBJ2-7; D possibly corresponds to TRBD1 (5 bases). The CDR3 has 12 amino acids. V lost 0 bases and J lost 5, with 6 bases in between. From germline, CDR1 is SGHRS and CDR2 YFSETQ.

This clone has a handful of counts. The gene calls are TRBV7-9 and TRBJ1-3; no clear D gene. CDR1 and CDR2 (germline): SEHNR, FQNEAQ (reference sequence). The CDR3 spans 14 residues. Trimming pared 6 bases from V and 4 bases from J, leaving 13 bases between. Written as DNA, the CDR3 is TGTGCCAGCAGGGACTTTTCGTCCGGAAACACCATATATTTT. It specifies CASRDFSSGNTIYF.

This chain's CDR3 is CASSKGGETQYF. The CDR3 DNA is TGTGCCAGCAGTAAGGGGGGAGAGACCCAGTACTTC. The rearrangement links TRBV6-5 to TRBJ2-5; D might be TRBD1 or TRBD2, each matching 6 bases. Per the germline V gene, CDR1 is MNHEY and CDR2 is SVGAGI. Trimming pared 5 bases from V and 4 bases from J, leaving 8 bases between. CDR3 length: 12 residues.

Remarks on this clone: Other nucleotide sequences in the sample specify the same CDR3. The rearrangement joins TRBV7-2 to TRBJ2-7; D remains ambiguous. V was shortened by 3 bases and J by 2 bases, with 11 bases between the two germline ends. Germline V lookup: CDR1 SGHTA, CDR2 FQGNSA. This CDR3 has 14 residues. In DNA, the CDR3 is TGTGCCAGCAGCTTCTCGGGCACAACCTACGAGCAGTACTTC. Amino acid sequence: CASSFSGTTYEQYF.

This chain uses TRBV9 with TRBJ2-7; no definite D call. V was pared by 4 bases and J by 2 bases, with 10 bases between. The CDR3 spans 13 residues. Looked up from germline, CDR1 is SGDLS and CDR2 is YYNGEE. CDR3 amino acids: CASSLDLPYEQYF. CDR3 coding DNA: TGTGCCAGCAGCTTGGACCTTCCCTACGAGCAGTACTTC.

In its sample, this clone was seen a few times. The chain uses TRBV7-3 and TRBJ2-1, with a possible D match to TRBD2 (5 bases). Germline V gene sequence: CDR1 SGHTA, CDR2 FQGTGA. V was cut by 5 bases and J by 4 bases, with 9 bases left in between. This CDR3 is built from 13 residues. The CDR3 region has the DNA TGTGCCAGCAGCATGGACTTGTACAATGAGCAGTTCTTC. Protein: CASSMDLYNEQFF.

This clone was seen a few times. This CDR3 is CASSVGVAPADTQYF. CDR3 DNA sequence: TGTGCCAGCAGCGTAGGAGTGGCCCCGGCAGATACGCAGTATTTT. This chain connects TRBV9 to TRBJ2-3, with D unclear. Germline CDR1 is SGDLS and CDR2 is YYNGEE. V gave up 0 bases and J gave up 4 bases, with 12 bases separating them. The CDR3 sequence is 15 residues long.

This clone was seen a handful of times. CDR3 loop: CASSLDEGTQYF. The DNA for the CDR3 is TGTGCCAGCAGCTTGGATGAGGGGACCCAGTACTTC. The gene calls are TRBV5-4 and TRBJ2-5; D perhaps matches TRBD2 (5 bases). This CDR3 contains 12 residues. V shed 0 bases and J shed 7 bases, with 7 bases lying between them. Germline V gene data show CDR1 as SGHNT and CDR2 as YYREEE (reference sequence).

The chain recombines TRBV5-1 with TRBJ1-2; 9 bases match TRBD1. Per the germline V gene, CDR1 is SGHRS and CDR2 is YFSETQ. The CDR3 sequence is 15 residues long. V lost 3 bases, J lost 4 bases, and 7 bases stayed unmatched. CDR3 loop: CASSSSGQGSYGYTF. CDR3 bases: TGCGCCAGCAGCTCCTCAGGACAGGGGTCCTATGGCTACACCTTC.